The 8 T cell receptor beta chains presented below share a single source sample, sequenced in a study of blood T cell repertoires in COVID-19 (dated by TCRdb to 2018 to 2020). To prepare the library, the immunoSEQ multiplex PCR assay was applied. TCRdb holds this immuneACCESS table with in-frame rearrangements only. Some clones are missing; in checked studies, unresolved V genes explain under half, and the rest has no known cause. The sample table contains some 180,000 clones; only one count was recorded for over 75% of them. The ten largest clones take up 18% of the sample. Material: peripheral blood. The receptor source for this set is a man aged 45-65 years with COVID-19, enrolled during active disease.

The rearrangement uses TRBV5-1 and TRBJ2-3; 9 bases are a match to TRBD1. J lost 2 bases, V lost 7 bases, and 8 bases had no gene match. The CDR3 runs to 15 residues. Per the germline V gene, CDR1 is SGHRS and CDR2 is YFSETQ. The CDR3 region is CASGTGTGITDTQYF. The DNA for the CDR3 is TGCGCCAGCGGCACCGGGACAGGGATCACAGATACGCAGTATTTT.

The chain couples TRBV18 to TRBJ2-1, with a tentative D call TRBD1 (5 bases). Deletions cut 0 bases from V and 9 bases from J, with 12 bases between. Germline V gives CDR1 KGHSH, CDR2 LQKENI. The CDR3 spans 14 residues. CDR3 nucleotide sequence: TGTGCCAGCTCACCACCCCAGGGTGTTAGTGAGCAGTTCTTC. It codes for CASSPPQGVSEQFF. Based on the CDR3 plus reference TRBV18 and TRBJ2-1, the full variable domain is NAGVMQNPRHLVRRRGQEARLRCSPMKGHSHVYWYRQLPEEGLKFMVYLQKENIIDESGMPKERFSAEFPKEGPSILRIQQVVRGDSAAYFCASSPPQGVSEQFFGPGTRLTVL.

The V call is TRBV18, the J call TRBJ2-7; 11 bases are shared with TRBD1. Germline-derived CDR1 and CDR2 are KGHSH and LQKENI. Trimming at V came to 6 bases and at J to 5 bases, leaving 9 bases not matched to a gene. The CDR3 runs to 15 residues. The CDR3 DNA sequence: TGTGCCAGCTCTCCCGGGACAGGGGGTCTCGACGAGCAGTACTTC. This gives the protein CASSPGTGGLDEQYF.

The chain employs TRBV30 and TRBJ2-2; TRBD2 might be the D (5 bases). Looked up from germline, CDR1 is GTSNPN and CDR2 is SVGIG (reference sequence). The CDR3 contains 13 residues. The CDR3 nucleotides are TGTGCTTGGTCGGAAGTGGAGGCCGGGGAGCTGTTTTTT. It encodes CAWSEVEAGELFF.

CDR3 bases: TGTGCCAGTAGGGGAGGGTCTGAGCAGTTCTTC. Encoded protein: CASRGGSEQFF. This sequence joins TRBV19 and TRBJ2-1; 7 bases align to TRBD2. CDR3 length: 11 residues. Germline V CDR1 and CDR2: LNHDA, SQIVND (reference sequence). V shed 6 bases, J shed 9 bases, and the junction held 2 bases outside the gene matches. Full variable domain (remainder filled in from reference TRBV19 and TRBJ2-1): DGGITQSPKYLFRKEGQNVTLSCEQNLNHDAMYWYRQDPGQGLRLIYYSQIVNDFQKGDIAEGYSVSREKKESFPLTVTSAQKNPTAFYLCASRGGSEQFFGPGTRLTVL.

The rearrangement uses TRBV7-2 and TRBJ2-2; possibly TRBD1 for D (6 bases). Germline lookup yields CDR1 SGHTA and CDR2 FQGNSA. V was pared by 2 bases and J by 1 base, with 20 bases between. The CDR3 is 19 residues long. CDR3 nucleotide sequence: TGTGCCAGCAGCTTATTCGCGGTCCCCAGGGGCCTGAACACCGGGGAGCTGTTTTTT. Protein sequence: CASSLFAVPRGLNTGELFF.

This chain links TRBV25-1 with TRBJ1-5; D is uncertain. V lost 4 bases to trimming and J lost 5 bases, with 9 bases between them. Germline CDR1 and CDR2: MGHDK and SYGVNS. This CDR3 comprises 13 residues. In DNA form, the CDR3 reads TGTGCCAGCAGTGGGCAGGACTATCAGCCCCAGCATTTT. This encodes CASSGQDYQPQHF.

V is TRBV2 and J is TRBJ1-5; TRBD1 matches 7 bases. CDR1 and CDR2 (germline): SNHLY, FYNNEI. Losses at the gene ends were 5 bases for V and 1 base for J; bases not matched to a gene: 5. There are 15 residues in the CDR3. The CDR3 nucleotides read TGTGCCAGCAGTCCATCAGGGGGAAGCAATCAGCCCCAGCATTTT. Its translation: CASSPSGGSNQPQHF.